Listed here are 32 T cell receptor beta chains from one sample, sequenced in a study of T cell repertoires in ileal Crohn's disease (dated by TCRdb to 2018 to 2020). Receptor libraries were prepared by the immunoSEQ multiplex PCR assay. This immuneACCESS table, as held by TCRdb, lists in-frame sequences with V and J called but not all clones. Of the missing ones, under half trace to an unresolved V gene in checked studies; the others have no known cause. The sample table contains some 16,000 clones; only one count was recorded for roughly 83% of them. The top ten hold about a tenth of the sample. The material sequenced was ileal tissue. These receptors all come from an adult with Crohn's disease.

J is TRBJ1-4 and V is TRBV6-5; D unresolved. CDR1 and CDR2 from the germline V gene are MNHEY and SVGAGI. This CDR3 has 15 amino acids. V lost 6 bases to trimming and J lost 5 bases, with 16 bases between them. The CDR3 region is CASSKEGRRNEKLFF. In DNA, the CDR3 is TGTGCCAGCAGCAAAGAAGGGCGGAGGAATGAAAAACTGTTTTTT.

The genes are TRBV5-1 and TRBJ2-7, with 8 bases that match TRBD1. Germline lookup yields CDR1 SGHRS and CDR2 YFSETQ. Unmatched junction bases numbered 5, after V lost 3 bases and J lost 3 bases. CDR3 length: 14 residues. The CDR3 here is CASSWGQEFYEQYF. The DNA of the CDR3 is TGCGCCAGCAGCTGGGGACAGGAGTTCTACGAGCAGTACTTC.

This clone showed up just once. The chain recombines TRBV19 with TRBJ2-2; D uncertain. The CDR3 covers 14 residues. The germline V gene has CDR1 LNHDA and CDR2 SQIVND (reference sequence). V lost 9 bases and J lost 0, with 11 bases in between. CDR3 sequence: CASNRDSNTGELFF. The CDR3 nucleotides are TGTGCCAGCAATCGCGATTCGAACACCGGGGAGCTGTTTTTT.

This chain links TRBV6-5 with TRBJ1-2; 7 nucleotides align to TRBD1. Trimming cost V 6 bases and J 4 bases; bases outside gene matches: 5. The CDR3 runs 13 residues. Germline V gene sequence: CDR1 MNHEY, CDR2 SVGAGI. Written as DNA, the CDR3 is TGTGCCAGCAGACCAGGGACAGCCTATGGCTACACCTTC. Its protein product is CASRPGTAYGYTF.

This clone has a handful of counts. This sequence joins TRBV11-2 and TRBJ1-4, with TRBD1 matching 8 bases. The CDR3 has 15 amino acids. Per germline, CDR1 SGHAT and CDR2 FQNNGV. Trimming took 4 bases from V and 4 from J; bases not matched to a gene: 5. The CDR3 region is CASSSQGGFNEKLFF. The CDR3 nucleotides read TGTGCCAGCAGCTCACAGGGGGGATTTAATGAAAAACTGTTTTTT.

The chain uses TRBV6-6 and TRBJ1-1; no definite D call. V was shortened by 2 bases and J by 0 bases, with 7 bases between the two germline ends. CDR1 is MNHNY, CDR2 SVGAGI, per germline (reference sequence). The CDR3 consists of 14 residues. The CDR3, as DNA: TGTGCCAGCAGTTACCCCCAGTTGAACACTGAAGCTTTCTTT. Translating gives CASSYPQLNTEAFF.

J is TRBJ2-1 and V is TRBV5-7; D remains unclear. TRBV5-7 is placed among ORFs of uncertain function. The V end lost 3 bases, the J end lost 0 bases, and 16 bases lay between the germline ends. The CDR3 loop spans 17 amino acids. The CDR3 DNA reads TGTGCCAGCAGCTCCCCCCTGTTTTTGTGCTCCTACAATGAGCAGTTCTTC. Translated: CASSSPLFLCSYNEQFF.

By share of the sample, this clone is medium-sized (0.01 to 0.1%). V gene TRBV6-5 combines with J gene TRBJ1-5; 7 bases line up with TRBD1. Trimming cost V 5 bases and J 2 bases; bases outside gene matches: 6. This CDR3 contains 15 residues. From germline, CDR1 is MNHEY and CDR2 SVGAGI. CDR3 coding DNA: TGTGCCAGCAGTCGGGGACAGTCCGGCAATCAGCCCCAGCATTTT. Protein product: CASSRGQSGNQPQHF.

The chain combines TRBV6-6 with TRBJ2-5; 10 nucleotides align to TRBD1. The J call may be wrong; the DNA end is better matched by TRBJ2-7. The V gene's germline CDR1 is MNHNY and CDR2 SVGAGI (reference sequence). The CDR3 spans 13 residues. The DNA of the CDR3 is TGTGCCAGCCTTGACAGGGGGCGCCACGAGCAGTACTTC. It yields the protein CASLDRGRHEQYF.

The V call is TRBV5-1, the J call TRBJ2-5; tentative D call: TRBD1 (6 bases). The V gene's germline CDR1 is SGHRS and CDR2 YFSETQ. The CDR3 runs 16 residues. V was clipped by 2 bases and J by 3 bases, with 17 bases between them. The DNA of the CDR3 is TGCGCCAGCAGCTTTCGACTTCGACAGGAGAAAGAGACCCAGTACTTC. As protein: CASSFRLRQEKETQYF.

The chain employs TRBV15 and TRBJ1-6; TRBD1 might be the D (6 bases). V gave up 0 bases and J gave up 8 bases, with 11 bases separating them. The CDR3 is made up of 15 amino acids. CDR1 is LNHNV, CDR2 YYDKDF, per germline (reference sequence). The CDR3 coding sequence is TGTGCCACCAGCAGAGACCAGGGGATGGATTCACCCCTCCACTTT. Translation gives CATSRDQGMDSPLHF. The full variable domain, its missing parts supplied by reference TRBV15 and TRBJ1-6, is DAMVIQNPRYQVTQFGKPVTLSCSQTLNHNVMYWYQQKSSQAPKLLFHYYDKDFNNEADTPDNFQSRRPNTSFCFLDIRSPGLGDTAMYLCATSRDQGMDSPLHFGNGTRLTVT.

J is TRBJ2-3 and V is TRBV7-9; D is possibly TRBD2 (5 bases). CDR3 length equals 15 residues. Trimming pared 3 bases from V and 3 bases from J, leaving 13 bases between. CDR1 and CDR2 (germline): SEHNR, FQNEAQ (reference sequence). The CDR3 coding sequence is TGTGCCAGCAGCTTCCGGACTGGCTGGACAGATACGCAGTATTTT. Amino acid sequence: CASSFRTGWTDTQYF.

The chain recombines TRBV6-6 with TRBJ2-7, with TRBD1 as a possible D gene (6 bases). The germline gives CDR1 MNHNY, CDR2 SVGAGI (reference sequence). The V end was cut by 8 bases, the J end by 6 bases, with 11 bases between. The CDR3 runs 11 residues. CDR3 coding DNA: TGTGCCAGCTGGGGGCCGGGCGAGCAGTACTTC. Protein product: CASWGPGEQYF.

The chain employs TRBV9 and TRBJ1-2; D is uncertain. The CDR3 runs 10 residues. V gave up 3 bases and J gave up 6 bases, with 3 bases separating them. Germline values: CDR1 SGDLS, CDR2 YYNGEE. This CDR3 reads CASSGNGYTF. CDR3 bases: TGTGCCAGCAGCGGTAATGGCTACACCTTC.

This chain uses TRBV5-1 with TRBJ2-2; TRBD1 is a possible D gene (6 bases). The CDR3 loop spans 15 amino acids. The germline CDR1 and CDR2 sequences are SGHRS and YFSETQ. The germline V and J ends were trimmed by 3 bases and 0 bases, with 9 bases remaining between them. CDR3 region: CASSSEGANTGELFF. The DNA of the CDR3 is TGCGCCAGCAGCTCTGAGGGGGCGAACACCGGGGAGCTGTTTTTT. Combining the CDR3 with reference TRBV5-1 and TRBJ2-2 gives the whole variable domain KAGVTQTPRYLIKTRGQQVTLSCSPISGHRSVSWYQQTPGQGLQFLFEYFSETQRNKGNFPGRFSGRQFSNSRSEMNVSTLELGDSALYLCASSSEGANTGELFFGEGSRLTVL.

This chain joins TRBV5-1 and TRBJ2-2; the match to TRBD2 covers 7 bases. From germline, CDR1 is SGHRS and CDR2 YFSETQ. Trimming removed 4 bases from V and 1 base from J; junction bases left unmatched: 4. There are 15 residues in the CDR3. The DNA for the CDR3 is TGCGCCAGCAGCAGGGAGCGGGGGAACACCGGGGAGCTGTTTTTT. This translates into CASSRERGNTGELFF. Drawing the rest from reference TRBV5-1 and TRBJ2-2, the complete variable domain is KAGVTQTPRYLIKTRGQQVTLSCSPISGHRSVSWYQQTPGQGLQFLFEYFSETQRNKGNFPGRFSGRQFSNSRSEMNVSTLELGDSALYLCASSRERGNTGELFFGEGSRLTVL.

This clone was observed once. The chain is built from TRBV5-1 and TRBJ2-7; D possibly corresponds to TRBD1 (5 bases). Trimming removed 4 bases at V and 6 bases at J, with 14 bases between. Germline V CDR1 and CDR2: SGHRS, YFSETQ. The CDR3 spans 13 residues. The CDR3 loop is CASSRVGAAEQYF. In DNA form, the CDR3 reads TGCGCCAGCAGCCGGGTTGGGGCGGCCGAGCAGTACTTC.

V gene TRBV14 combines with J gene TRBJ1-2, with D maybe TRBD1 (5 bases). Trimming stripped 4 bases from V and 10 bases from J, with 16 bases between. Germline-derived CDR1 and CDR2 are SGHDN and FVKESK. The CDR3 consists of 13 residues. CDR3: CASSLNRLSYYTF. The CDR3 DNA reads as TGTGCCAGCAGCCTGAACAGGCTTAGTTACTACACCTTC.

The J gene is TRBJ2-3, the V gene TRBV9, with TRBD2 identical over 11 bases. V dropped 2 bases and J dropped 4; count of bases not matched to a gene: 3. This CDR3 region has 15 residues. Germline CDR1 is SGDLS and CDR2 is YYNGEE. The CDR3 protein is CASSVTSGGPDTQYF. The CDR3 nucleotides read TGTGCCAGCAGCGTCACTAGCGGGGGTCCAGATACGCAGTATTTT.

The chain has TRBV5-5 and TRBJ2-2; no definite D call. V gave up 6 bases and J gave up 0 bases, with 6 bases separating them. Germline loops: CDR1 SGHKS, CDR2 YYEKEE (reference sequence). This CDR3 is built from 13 residues. The CDR3 bases are TGTGCCAGCACCAGGACGAACACCGGGGAGCTGTTTTTT. Amino acid sequence: CASTRTNTGELFF.

The table lists this clone with a count of one. This chain connects TRBV12-5 to TRBJ1-1; 8 bases fit TRBD1. Germline-derived CDR1 and CDR2 are LGHNT and FRNRAP. V lost 4 bases, J lost 6 bases, and 13 bases stayed unmatched. This CDR3 is 16 amino acids long. The DNA for the CDR3 is TGTGCTAGTGGTTATTTCCGGGACAGGTTCAACGCTGAAGCTTTCTTT. Encoded protein: CASGYFRDRFNAEAFF.

This rearrangement joins TRBV7-3 to TRBJ2-5; D is unresolved. Between the trimmed V and J ends, which lost 1 base and 3 bases, there was a span of 6 bases. The CDR3 consists of 13 residues. Looked up from germline, CDR1 is SGHTA and CDR2 is FQGTGA. CDR3 nucleotide sequence: TGTGCCAGCAGCTTAAACAGAAAAGAGACCCAGTACTTC. Its translation is CASSLNRKETQYF.

V usage is TRBV30 and J usage is TRBJ1-2, with D possibly TRBD1 on 6 matching bases. Between the trimmed V and J ends, which lost 6 bases and 2 bases, there was a span of 10 bases. Per the germline V gene, CDR1 is GTSNPN and CDR2 is SVGIG (reference sequence). The CDR3 is 12 residues long. CDR3 nucleotide sequence: TGTGCCTGTGACAGGCCGAACTATGGCTACACCTTC. Its translation: CACDRPNYGYTF.

The chain employs TRBV11-2 and TRBJ2-1; 14 bases map to TRBD2. Per the germline V gene, CDR1 is SGHAT and CDR2 is FQNNGV. V gave up 2 bases and J gave up 2 bases; unmatched junction bases: 8. This CDR3 is 19 amino acids long. CDR3 nucleotides: TGTGCCAGCAGCTTAAAAGGCGGGACTAGCGGGGGTGCCTACAATGAGCAGTTCTTC. Protein product: CASSLKGGTSGGAYNEQFF.

The rearrangement links TRBV27 to TRBJ2-6; maybe TRBD2 (7 bases). V lost 8 bases and J lost 0, with 17 bases in between. The germline gives CDR1 MNHEY, CDR2 SMNVEV (reference sequence). This CDR3 is built from 17 residues. The CDR3 DNA is TGTGCCAGCTCAGGGGAGGGGTTCCCCTCTGGGGCCAACGTCCTGACTTTC. This encodes CASSGEGFPSGANVLTF.

This clone appeared once. This chain links TRBV19 with TRBJ1-6; D remains unclear. The CDR3 runs to 13 residues. V was trimmed by 3 bases and J by 8 bases, leaving 8 bases between them. Germline loops: CDR1 LNHDA, CDR2 SQIVND (reference sequence). This CDR3 is CASSIPGYSPLHF. The CDR3 coding sequence is TGTGCCAGTAGTATTCCAGGTTATTCACCCCTCCACTTT.

The chain has TRBV6-1 and TRBJ1-2, with 7 bases identical to TRBD1. The CDR3 totals 14 residues. In germline, CDR1 is MNHNS, CDR2 SASEGT. V gave up 6 bases and J gave up 5 bases; unmatched junction bases: 9. CDR3 residues: CASRDRQGTYGYTF. CDR3 bases: TGTGCCAGCAGGGACCGACAGGGAACGTATGGCTACACCTTC.

The chain employs TRBV5-6 and TRBJ1-2; D possibly corresponds to TRBD1 (6 bases). This CDR3 comprises 15 residues. Germline assignment: CDR1 SGHDT and CDR2 YYEEEE. V lost 4 bases and J 2 bases, leaving 15 bases between the germline ends. CDR3 sequence reads: CASSPYRVSNYGYTF. CDR3 sequence (DNA): TGTGCCAGCAGCCCCTACAGGGTTTCCAACTATGGCTACACCTTC.

Comment on this clone: The same CDR3 arises from other DNA sequences in this sample as well. The chain combines TRBV5-4 with TRBJ1-2; D not certain. The CDR3 is made up of 13 amino acids. Germline V gene data show CDR1 as SGHNT and CDR2 as YYREEE (reference sequence). V was clipped by 0 bases and J by 4 bases, with 7 bases between them. CDR3 in amino acids: CASSLDRGYGYTF. The CDR3 coding sequence is TGTGCCAGCAGCTTGGATCGGGGCTATGGCTACACCTTC.

The V call is TRBV5-4, the J call TRBJ1-2, with D perhaps TRBD1 (6 bases). The CDR3 is made up of 15 amino acids. Trimming cost V 4 bases and J 0 bases, with 13 bases left between them. CDR1 is SGHNT, CDR2 YYREEE, per germline (reference sequence). The CDR3 spells CASSLRDKANYGYTF. For the CDR3, the DNA is TGTGCCAGCAGCCTTCGGGACAAAGCTAACTATGGCTACACCTTC.

The chain uses TRBV18 and TRBJ2-5, with a possible D match to TRBD1 (6 bases). Trimming took 6 bases from V and 5 from J, leaving 16 bases between them. In germline, CDR1 is KGHSH, CDR2 LQKENI. There are 14 residues in the CDR3. CDR3 in amino acids: CASSLGQRGETQYF. The CDR3, as DNA: TGTGCCAGCTCGCTGGGACAACGAGGGGAGACCCAGTACTTC.

The rearrangement joins TRBV18 to TRBJ2-2; D might be TRBD1 (6 bases). V gave up 0 bases and J gave up 1 base, with 6 bases separating them. This CDR3 has 15 amino acids. Germline loops: CDR1 KGHSH, CDR2 LQKENI. The CDR3 DNA sequence: TGTGCCAGCTCACCACCGACAGGGAACACCGGGGAGCTGTTTTTT. This translates into CASSPPTGNTGELFF.